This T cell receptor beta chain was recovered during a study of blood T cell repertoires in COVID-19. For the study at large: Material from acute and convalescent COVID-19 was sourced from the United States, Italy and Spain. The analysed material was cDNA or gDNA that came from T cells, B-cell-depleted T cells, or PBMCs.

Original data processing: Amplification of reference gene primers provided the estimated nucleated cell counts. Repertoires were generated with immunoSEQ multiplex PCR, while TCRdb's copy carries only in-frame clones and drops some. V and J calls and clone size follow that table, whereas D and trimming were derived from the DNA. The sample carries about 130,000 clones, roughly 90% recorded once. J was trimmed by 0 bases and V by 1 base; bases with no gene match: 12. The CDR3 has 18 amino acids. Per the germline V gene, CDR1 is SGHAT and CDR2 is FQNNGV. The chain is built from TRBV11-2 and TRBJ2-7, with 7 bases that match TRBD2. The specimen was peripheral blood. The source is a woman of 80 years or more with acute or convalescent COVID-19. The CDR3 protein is CASSLGGGFATNSYEQYF. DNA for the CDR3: TGTGCCAGCAGCTTAGGGGGGGGTTTCGCGACTAACTCCTACGAGCAGTACTTC.